This T cell receptor (beta chain) emerged from a study of vaccination effects on CD4 cells after COVID-19. Whole-study context: A couple of convalescent donors provided samples 16 days and one week before vaccination. Regarding the study as a whole: There were few convalescent patients in the study and no early post-infection timepoints.

Viral peptide pools were used in the ViraFEST assay to expand antigen-specific CD4+ T cells, and sequencing came afterward. Researchers isolated CD4+ T cells once about 11 days of culture had elapsed. A positive SARS-CoV-2 PCR test fell between March and December 2020. Around 2 million PBMC were placed in each well, which was supplemented with 8.5 to 10 IU/ml IL-2 and around 9.9 ug/ml peptides. Here immunoSEQ multiplex PCR was the method, and the copy in TCRdb shows in-frame clones only, minus some. This sample has some 35,000 clones, with about 78% found just once. Looked up from germline, CDR1 is SGDLS and CDR2 is YYNGEE. This CDR3 has 14 residues. V was trimmed by 4 bases and J by 4 bases, leaving 11 bases between them. As to this clone: The antigen remains unidentified.

This receptor was taken from a human donor who had a prior SARS-CoV-2 infection. This chain connects TRBV9 to TRBJ2-2, with D perhaps assigned TRBD1 or TRBD2 (5 bases each). The sample here was CD4+ T cells from PBMCs cultured with HCoV-NL63 spike peptides, taken before COVID-19 vaccination. CDR3 bases: TGTGCCAGCAGCCCGGGACCCTTCACCGGGGAGCTGTTTTTT. Its translation is CASSPGPFTGELFF.